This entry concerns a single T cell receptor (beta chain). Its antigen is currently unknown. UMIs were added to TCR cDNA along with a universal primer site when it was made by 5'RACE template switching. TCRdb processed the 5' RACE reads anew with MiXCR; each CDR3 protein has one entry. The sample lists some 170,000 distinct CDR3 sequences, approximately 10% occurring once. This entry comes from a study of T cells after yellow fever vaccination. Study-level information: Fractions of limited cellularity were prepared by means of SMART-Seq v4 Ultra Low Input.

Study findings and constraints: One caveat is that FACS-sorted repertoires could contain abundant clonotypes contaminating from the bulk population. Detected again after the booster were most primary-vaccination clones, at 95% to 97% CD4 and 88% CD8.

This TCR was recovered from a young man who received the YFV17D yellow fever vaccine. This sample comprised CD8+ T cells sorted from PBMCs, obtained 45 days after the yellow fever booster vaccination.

CDR3 in amino acids: CASSLELRGVETQYF. The CDR3 region has the DNA TGTGCCAGCAGCTTAGAACTCCGGGGAGTGGAGACCCAGTACTTC. The chain links TRBV11-2 to TRBJ2-5; D possibly corresponds to TRBD2 (5 bases). The CDR3 is 15 residues long. Germline V gene lookup returns CDR1 SGHAT and CDR2 FQNNGV. V lost 0 bases and J lost 5, with 13 bases in between.